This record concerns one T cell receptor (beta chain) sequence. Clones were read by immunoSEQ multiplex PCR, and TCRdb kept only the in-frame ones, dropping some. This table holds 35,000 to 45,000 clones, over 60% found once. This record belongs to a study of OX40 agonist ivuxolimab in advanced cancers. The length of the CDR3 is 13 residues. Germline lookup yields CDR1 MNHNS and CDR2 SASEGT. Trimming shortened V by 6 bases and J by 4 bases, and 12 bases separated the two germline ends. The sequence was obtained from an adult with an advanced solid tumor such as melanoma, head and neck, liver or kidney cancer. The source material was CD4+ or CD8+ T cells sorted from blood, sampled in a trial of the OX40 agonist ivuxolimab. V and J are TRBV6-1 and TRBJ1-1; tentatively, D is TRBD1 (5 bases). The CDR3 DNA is TGTGCCAGCAGCACCACAGGAACCACTGAAGCTTTCTTT. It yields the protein CASSTTGTTEAFF.